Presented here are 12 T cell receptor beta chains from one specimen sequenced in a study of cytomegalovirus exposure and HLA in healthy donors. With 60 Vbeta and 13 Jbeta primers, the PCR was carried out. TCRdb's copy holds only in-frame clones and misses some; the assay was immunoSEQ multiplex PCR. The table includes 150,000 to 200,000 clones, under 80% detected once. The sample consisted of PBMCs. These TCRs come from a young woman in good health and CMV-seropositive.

The CDR3, as DNA: TGTGCCAGTAGTATAGGACAGGGGAACACAGATACGCAGTATTTT. It translates to CASSIGQGNTDTQYF. V is TRBV19 and J is TRBJ2-3, with 8 bases matching TRBD1. Trimming removed 1 base from V and 2 bases from J; junction bases left unmatched: 2. The CDR3 loop spans 15 amino acids. Germline values: CDR1 LNHDA, CDR2 SQIVND (reference sequence).

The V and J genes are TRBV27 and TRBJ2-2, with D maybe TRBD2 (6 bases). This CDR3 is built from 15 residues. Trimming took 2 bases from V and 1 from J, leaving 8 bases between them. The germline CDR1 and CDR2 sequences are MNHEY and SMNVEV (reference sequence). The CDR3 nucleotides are TGTGCCAGCAGTTTAGTCGGGGGGAACACCGGGGAGCTGTTTTTT. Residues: CASSLVGGNTGELFF.

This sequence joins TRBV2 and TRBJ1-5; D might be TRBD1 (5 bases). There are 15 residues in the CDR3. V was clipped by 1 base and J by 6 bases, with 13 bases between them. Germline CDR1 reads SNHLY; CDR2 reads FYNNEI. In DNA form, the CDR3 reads TGTGCCAGCAGTGAAGGGGGCCAGGGCAGTCAGCCCCAGCATTTT. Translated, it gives CASSEGGQGSQPQHF.

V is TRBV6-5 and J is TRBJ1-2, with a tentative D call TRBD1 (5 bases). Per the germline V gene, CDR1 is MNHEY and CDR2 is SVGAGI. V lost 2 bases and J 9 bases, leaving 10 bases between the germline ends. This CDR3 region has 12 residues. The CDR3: CASSYAKGSYTF. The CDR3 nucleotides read TGTGCCAGCAGTTACGCCAAGGGGAGCTACACCTTC.

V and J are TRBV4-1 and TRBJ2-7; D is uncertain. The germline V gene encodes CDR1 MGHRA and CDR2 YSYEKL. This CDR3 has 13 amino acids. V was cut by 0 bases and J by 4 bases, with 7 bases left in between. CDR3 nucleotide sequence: TGCGCCAGCAGCCAAGATCCCCGTTACGAGCAGTACTTC. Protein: CASSQDPRYEQYF.

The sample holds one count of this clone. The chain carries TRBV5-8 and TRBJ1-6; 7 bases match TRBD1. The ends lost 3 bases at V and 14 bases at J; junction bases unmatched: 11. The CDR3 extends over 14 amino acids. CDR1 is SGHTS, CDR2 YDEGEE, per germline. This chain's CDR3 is CASSSTETGRSLHF. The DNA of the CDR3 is TGTGCCAGCAGCTCGACCGAGACAGGGAGATCCCTCCACTTT.

The CDR3 sequence is CASRPDRGPMETQYF. CDR3 DNA: TGTGCCAGCAGGCCCGACAGGGGGCCTATGGAGACCCAGTACTTC. This chain joins TRBV2 and TRBJ2-5, with TRBD1 matching 10 bases. V trimming: 6 bases; J trimming: 5 bases; junction bases outside the gene matches: 9. This CDR3 contains 15 residues. Per the germline V gene, CDR1 is SNHLY and CDR2 is FYNNEI.

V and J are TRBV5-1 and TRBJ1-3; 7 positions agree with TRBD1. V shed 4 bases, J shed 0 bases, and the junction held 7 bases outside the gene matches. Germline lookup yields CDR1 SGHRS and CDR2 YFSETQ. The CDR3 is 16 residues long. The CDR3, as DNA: TGCGCCAGCAGCGCCAGGACAGGACACTCTGGAAACACCATATATTTT. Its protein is CASSARTGHSGNTIYF.

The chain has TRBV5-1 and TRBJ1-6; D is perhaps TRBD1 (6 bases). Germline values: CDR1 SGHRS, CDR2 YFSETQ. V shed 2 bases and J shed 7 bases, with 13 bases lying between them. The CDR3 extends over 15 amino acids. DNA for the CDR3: TGCGCCAGCAGCTTCTCCGGGACATTGAATTCACCCCTCCACTTT. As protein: CASSFSGTLNSPLHF.

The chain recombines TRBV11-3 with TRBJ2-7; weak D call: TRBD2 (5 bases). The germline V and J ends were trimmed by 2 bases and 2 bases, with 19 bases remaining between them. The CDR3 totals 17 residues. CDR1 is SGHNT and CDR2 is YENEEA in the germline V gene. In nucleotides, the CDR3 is TGTGCCAGCAGCTTAAGTGCGGGCGTTAGTGTAGCCTACGAGCAGTACTTC. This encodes CASSLSAGVSVAYEQYF.

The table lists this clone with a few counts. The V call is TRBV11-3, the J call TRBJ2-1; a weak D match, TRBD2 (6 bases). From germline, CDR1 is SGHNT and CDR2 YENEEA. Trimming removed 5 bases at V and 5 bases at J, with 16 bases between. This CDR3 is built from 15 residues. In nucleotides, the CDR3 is TGTGCCAGCAGCCCAACTATCGGCGGGAACAATGAGCAGTTCTTC. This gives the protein CASSPTIGGNNEQFF. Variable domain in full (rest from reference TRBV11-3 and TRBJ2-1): EAGVVQSPRYKIIEKKQPVAFWCNPISGHNTLYWYLQNLGQGPELLIRYENEEAVDDSQLPKDRFSAERLKGVDSTLKIQPAELGDSAVYLCASSPTIGGNNEQFFGPGTRLTVL.

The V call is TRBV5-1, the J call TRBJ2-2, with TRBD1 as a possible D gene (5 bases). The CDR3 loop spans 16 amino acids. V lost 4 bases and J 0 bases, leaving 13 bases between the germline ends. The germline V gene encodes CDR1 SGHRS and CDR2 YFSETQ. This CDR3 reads CASSIRQKPNTGELFF. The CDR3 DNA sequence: TGCGCCAGCAGCATCCGACAGAAACCGAACACCGGGGAGCTGTTTTTT.